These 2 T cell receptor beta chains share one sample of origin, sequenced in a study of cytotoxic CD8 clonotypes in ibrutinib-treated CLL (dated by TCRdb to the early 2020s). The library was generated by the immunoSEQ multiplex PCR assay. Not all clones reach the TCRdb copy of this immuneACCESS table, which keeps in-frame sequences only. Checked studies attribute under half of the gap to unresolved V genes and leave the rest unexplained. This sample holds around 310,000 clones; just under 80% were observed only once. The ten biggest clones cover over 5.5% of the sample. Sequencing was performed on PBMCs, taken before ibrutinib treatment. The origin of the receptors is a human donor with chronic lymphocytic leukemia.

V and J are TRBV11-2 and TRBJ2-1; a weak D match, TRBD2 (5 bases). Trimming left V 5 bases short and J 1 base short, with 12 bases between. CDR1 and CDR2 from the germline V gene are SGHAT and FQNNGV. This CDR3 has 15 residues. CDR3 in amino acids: CASSPGLGSYNEQFF. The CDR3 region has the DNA TGTGCCAGCAGCCCCGGACTCGGTTCCTACAATGAGCAGTTCTTC.

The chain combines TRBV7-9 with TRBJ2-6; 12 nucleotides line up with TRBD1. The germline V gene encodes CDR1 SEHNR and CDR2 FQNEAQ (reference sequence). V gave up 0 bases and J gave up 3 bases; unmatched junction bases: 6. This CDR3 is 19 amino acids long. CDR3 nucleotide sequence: TGTGCCAGCAGCTTAGCCCGGGACAGGGGGCGCCATGGGGCCAACGTCCTGACTTTC. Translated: CASSLARDRGRHGANVLTF. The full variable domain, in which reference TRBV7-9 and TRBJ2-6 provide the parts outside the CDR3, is DTGVSQNPRHKITKRGQNVTFRCDPISEHNRLYWYRQTLGQGPEFLTYFQNEAQLEKSRLLSDRFSAERPKGSFSTLEIQRTEQGDSAMYLCASSLARDRGRHGANVLTFGAGSRLTVL.